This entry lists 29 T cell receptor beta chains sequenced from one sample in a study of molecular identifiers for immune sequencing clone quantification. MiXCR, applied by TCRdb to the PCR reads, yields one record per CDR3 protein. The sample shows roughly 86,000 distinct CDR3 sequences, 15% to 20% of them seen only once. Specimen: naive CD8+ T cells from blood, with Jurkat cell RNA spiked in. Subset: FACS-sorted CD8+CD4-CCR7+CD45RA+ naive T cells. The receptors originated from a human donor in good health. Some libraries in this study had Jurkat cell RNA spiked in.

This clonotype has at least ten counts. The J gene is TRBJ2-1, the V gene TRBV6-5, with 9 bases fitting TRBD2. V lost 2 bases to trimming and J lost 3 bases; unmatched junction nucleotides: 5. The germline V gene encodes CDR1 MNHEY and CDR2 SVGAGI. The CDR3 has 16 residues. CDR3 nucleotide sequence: TGTGCCAGCAGTTACAGGGCGGGAGGGTACTACAATGAGCAGTTCTTC. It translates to CASSYRAGGYYNEQFF.

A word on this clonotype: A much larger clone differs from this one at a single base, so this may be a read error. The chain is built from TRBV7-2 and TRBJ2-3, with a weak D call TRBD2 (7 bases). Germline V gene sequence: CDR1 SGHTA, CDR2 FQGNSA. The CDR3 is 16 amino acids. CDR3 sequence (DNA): TGTGCCAGCAGCAACCCGGTGGGGGGGCGTACAGTTACGCAGTATTTT. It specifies CASSNPVGGRTVTQYF.

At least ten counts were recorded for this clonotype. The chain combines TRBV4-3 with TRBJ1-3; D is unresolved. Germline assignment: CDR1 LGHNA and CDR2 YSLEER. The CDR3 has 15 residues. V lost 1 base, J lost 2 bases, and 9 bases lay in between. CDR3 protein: CASSQVGSAGNTIYF. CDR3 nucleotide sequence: TGCGCCAGCAGCCAAGTCGGTAGCGCTGGAAACACCATATATTTT.

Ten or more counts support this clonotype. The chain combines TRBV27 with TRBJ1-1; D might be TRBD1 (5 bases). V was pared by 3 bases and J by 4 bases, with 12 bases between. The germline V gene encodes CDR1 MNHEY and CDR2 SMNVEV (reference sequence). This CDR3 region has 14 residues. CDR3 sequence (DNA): TGTGCCAGCAGTTTGCAGGGAGAGGGCACTGAAGCTTTCTTT. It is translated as CASSLQGEGTEAFF.

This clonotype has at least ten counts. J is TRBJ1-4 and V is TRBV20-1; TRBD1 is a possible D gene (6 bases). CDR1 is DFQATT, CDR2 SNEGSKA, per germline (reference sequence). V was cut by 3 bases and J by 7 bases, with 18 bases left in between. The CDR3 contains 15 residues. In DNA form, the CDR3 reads TGCAGTGCTAGCGTGGTTTCCAGGGGCTTTGAAAAACTGTTTTTT. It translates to CSASVVSRGFEKLFF.

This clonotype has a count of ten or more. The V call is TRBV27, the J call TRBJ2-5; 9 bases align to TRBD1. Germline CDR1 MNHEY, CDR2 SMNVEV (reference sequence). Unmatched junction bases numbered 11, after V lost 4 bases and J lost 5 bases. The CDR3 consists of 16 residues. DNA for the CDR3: TGTGCCAGCAGTTCCCAAACCATGACAGGGGGGGAGACCCAGTACTTC. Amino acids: CASSSQTMTGGETQYF.

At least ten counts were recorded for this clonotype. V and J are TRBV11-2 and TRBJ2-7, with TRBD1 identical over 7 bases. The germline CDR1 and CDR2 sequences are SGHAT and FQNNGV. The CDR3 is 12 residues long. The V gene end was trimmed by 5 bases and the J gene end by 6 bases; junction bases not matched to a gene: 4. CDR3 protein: CASSATGVEQYF. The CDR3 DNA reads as TGTGCCAGCAGCGCCACAGGGGTCGAGCAGTACTTC.

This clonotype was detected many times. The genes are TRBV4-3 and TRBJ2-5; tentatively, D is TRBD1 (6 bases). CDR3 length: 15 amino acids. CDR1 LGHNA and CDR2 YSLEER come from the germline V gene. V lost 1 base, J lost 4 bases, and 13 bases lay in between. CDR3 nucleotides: TGCGCCAGCAGCCAAGTGTCAGGGGCTGGAGAGACCCAGTACTTC. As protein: CASSQVSGAGETQYF.

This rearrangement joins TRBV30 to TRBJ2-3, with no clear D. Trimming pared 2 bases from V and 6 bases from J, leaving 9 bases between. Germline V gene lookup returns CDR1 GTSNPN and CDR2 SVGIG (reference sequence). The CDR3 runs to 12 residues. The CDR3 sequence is CAWSSLTDTQYF. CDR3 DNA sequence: TGTGCCTGGAGTTCTCTAACGGATACGCAGTATTTT.

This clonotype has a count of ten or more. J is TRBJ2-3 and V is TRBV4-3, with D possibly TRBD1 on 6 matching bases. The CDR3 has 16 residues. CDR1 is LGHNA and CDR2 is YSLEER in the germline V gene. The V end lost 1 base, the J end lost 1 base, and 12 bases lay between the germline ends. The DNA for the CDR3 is TGCGCCAGCAGCCAAGGGGACACCTGGGGCACAGATACGCAGTATTTT. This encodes CASSQGDTWGTDTQYF.

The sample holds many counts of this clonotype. CDR3 region: CAWSVGITGELFF. In DNA form, the CDR3 reads TGTGCCTGGAGTGTAGGGATAACCGGGGAGCTGTTTTTT. The rearrangement uses TRBV30 and TRBJ2-2; no clear D gene. Germline-derived CDR1 and CDR2 are GTSNPN and SVGIG (reference sequence). CDR3 size: 13 residues. Trimming removed 0 bases from V and 5 bases from J, with 7 bases in between.

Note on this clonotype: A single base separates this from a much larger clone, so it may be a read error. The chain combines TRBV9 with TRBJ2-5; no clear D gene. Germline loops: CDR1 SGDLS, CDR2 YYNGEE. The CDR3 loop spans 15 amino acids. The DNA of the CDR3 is TGTGCCAGCAACGTAGGTGTGGTAAACCAAGAGACCCAGTACTTC. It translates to CASNVGVVNQETQYF.

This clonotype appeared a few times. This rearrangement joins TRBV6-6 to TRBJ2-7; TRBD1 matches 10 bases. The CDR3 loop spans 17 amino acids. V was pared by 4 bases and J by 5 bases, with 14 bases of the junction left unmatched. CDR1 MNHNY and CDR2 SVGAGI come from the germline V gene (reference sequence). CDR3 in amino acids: CASSSLDRGLKHNEQYF. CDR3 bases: TGTGCCAGCAGTTCGTTAGACAGGGGGCTGAAACACAACGAGCAGTACTTC.

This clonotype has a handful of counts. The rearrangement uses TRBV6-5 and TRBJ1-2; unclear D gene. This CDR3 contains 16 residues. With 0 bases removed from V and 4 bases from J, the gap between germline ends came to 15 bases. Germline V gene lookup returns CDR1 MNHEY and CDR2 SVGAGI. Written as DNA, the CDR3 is TGTGCCAGCAGTTACTCTTTTAGGGCACCCGTCTATGGCTACACCTTC. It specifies CASSYSFRAPVYGYTF.

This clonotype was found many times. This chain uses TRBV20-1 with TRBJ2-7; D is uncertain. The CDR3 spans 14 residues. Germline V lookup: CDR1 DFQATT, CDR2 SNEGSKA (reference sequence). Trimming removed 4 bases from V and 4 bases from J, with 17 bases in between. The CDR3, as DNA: TGCAGTGCTATTGATTTGGTCGGAATGTACGAGCAGTACTTC. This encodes CSAIDLVGMYEQYF.

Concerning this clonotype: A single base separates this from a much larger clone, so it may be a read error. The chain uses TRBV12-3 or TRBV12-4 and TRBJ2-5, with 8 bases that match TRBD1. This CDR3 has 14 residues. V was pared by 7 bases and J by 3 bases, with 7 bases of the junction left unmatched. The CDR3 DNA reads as TGTGCCAGCAACGACGACAGGGGAAAAGAGACCCAGTACTTC. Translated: CASNDDRGKETQYF.

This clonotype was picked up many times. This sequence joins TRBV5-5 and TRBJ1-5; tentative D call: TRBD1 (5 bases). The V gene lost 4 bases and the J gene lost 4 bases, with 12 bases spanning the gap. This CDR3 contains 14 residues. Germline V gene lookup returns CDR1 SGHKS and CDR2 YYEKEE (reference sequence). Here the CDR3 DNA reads TGTGCCAGCAGCCCCGGGACGGTGAATCAGCCCCAGCATTTT. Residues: CASSPGTVNQPQHF.

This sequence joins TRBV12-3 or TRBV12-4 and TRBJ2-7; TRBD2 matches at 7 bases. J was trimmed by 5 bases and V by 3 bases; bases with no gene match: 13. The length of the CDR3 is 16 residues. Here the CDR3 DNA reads TGTGCCAGCAGTTTTATTGGTAGTGGCGGGAGACACGAGCAGTACTTC. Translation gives CASSFIGSGGRHEQYF.

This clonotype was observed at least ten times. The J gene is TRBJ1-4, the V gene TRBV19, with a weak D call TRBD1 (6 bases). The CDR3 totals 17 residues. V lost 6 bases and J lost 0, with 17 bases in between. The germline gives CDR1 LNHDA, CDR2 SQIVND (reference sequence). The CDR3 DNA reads TGTGCCAGTAGCCCTGGTGGACAGCTTGCAACTAATGAAAAACTGTTTTTT. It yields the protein CASSPGGQLATNEKLFF.

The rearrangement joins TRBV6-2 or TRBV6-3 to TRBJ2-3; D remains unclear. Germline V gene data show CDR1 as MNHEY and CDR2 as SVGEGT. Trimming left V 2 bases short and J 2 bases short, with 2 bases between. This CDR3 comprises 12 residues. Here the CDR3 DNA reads TGTGCCAGCAGTTACGCCACAGATACGCAGTATTTT. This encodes CASSYATDTQYF.

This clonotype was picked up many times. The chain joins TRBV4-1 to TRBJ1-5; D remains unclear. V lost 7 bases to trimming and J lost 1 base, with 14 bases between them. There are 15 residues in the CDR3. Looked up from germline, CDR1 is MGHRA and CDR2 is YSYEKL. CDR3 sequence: CASTKSWMSNQPQHF. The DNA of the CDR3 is TGCGCCAGCACAAAATCGTGGATGAGCAATCAGCCCCAGCATTTT.

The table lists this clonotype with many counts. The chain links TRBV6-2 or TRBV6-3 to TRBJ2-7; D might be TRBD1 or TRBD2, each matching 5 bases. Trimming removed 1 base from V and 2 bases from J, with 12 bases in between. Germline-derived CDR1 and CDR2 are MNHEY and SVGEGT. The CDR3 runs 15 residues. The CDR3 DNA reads TGTGCCAGCAGTTACTTGACGGGGCCCACCTACGAGCAGTACTTC. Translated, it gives CASSYLTGPTYEQYF.

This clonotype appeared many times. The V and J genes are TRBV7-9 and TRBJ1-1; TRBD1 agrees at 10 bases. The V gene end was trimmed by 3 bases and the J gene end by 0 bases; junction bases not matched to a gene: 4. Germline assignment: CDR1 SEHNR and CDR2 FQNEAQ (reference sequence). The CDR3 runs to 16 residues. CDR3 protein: CASSFRQGAVNTEAFF. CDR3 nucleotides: TGTGCCAGCAGCTTTAGACAGGGGGCGGTGAACACTGAAGCTTTCTTT.

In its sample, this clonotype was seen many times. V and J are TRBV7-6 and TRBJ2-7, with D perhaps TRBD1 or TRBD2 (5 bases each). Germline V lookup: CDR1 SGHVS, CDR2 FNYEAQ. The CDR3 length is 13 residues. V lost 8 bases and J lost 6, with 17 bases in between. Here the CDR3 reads CASSPGSGGEQYF. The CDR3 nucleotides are TGTGCCAGCTCCCCCGGTTCTGGGGGCGAGCAGTACTTC.

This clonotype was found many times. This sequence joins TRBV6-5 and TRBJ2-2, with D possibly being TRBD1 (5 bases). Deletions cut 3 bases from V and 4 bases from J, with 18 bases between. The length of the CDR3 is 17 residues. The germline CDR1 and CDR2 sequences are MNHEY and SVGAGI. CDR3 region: CASSYAGHTIGTGELFF. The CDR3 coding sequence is TGTGCCAGCAGTTATGCAGGACATACCATTGGCACCGGGGAGCTGTTTTTT.

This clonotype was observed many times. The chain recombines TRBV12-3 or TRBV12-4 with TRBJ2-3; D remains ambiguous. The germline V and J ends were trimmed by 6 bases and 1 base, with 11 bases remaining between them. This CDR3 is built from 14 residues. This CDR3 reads CASSPSPRTDTQYF. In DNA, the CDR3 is TGTGCCAGCAGCCCCTCTCCCCGCACAGATACGCAGTATTTT.

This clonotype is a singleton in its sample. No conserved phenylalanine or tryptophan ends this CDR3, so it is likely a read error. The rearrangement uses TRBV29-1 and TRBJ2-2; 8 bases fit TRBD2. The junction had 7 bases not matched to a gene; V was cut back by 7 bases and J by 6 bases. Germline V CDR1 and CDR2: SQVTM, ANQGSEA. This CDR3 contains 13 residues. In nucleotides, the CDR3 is TGCAGCGGCTCGCCGGGAGGGTCCGGGGAGCTGTTTTCC. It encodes CSGSPGGSGELFS.

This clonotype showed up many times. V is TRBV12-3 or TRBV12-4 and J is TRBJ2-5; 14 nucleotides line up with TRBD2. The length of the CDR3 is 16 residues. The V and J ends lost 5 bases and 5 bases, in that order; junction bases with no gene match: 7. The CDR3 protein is CASSVGTSGSGETQYF. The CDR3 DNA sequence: TGTGCCAGCAGTGTCGGGACTAGCGGGAGCGGGGAGACCCAGTACTTC.

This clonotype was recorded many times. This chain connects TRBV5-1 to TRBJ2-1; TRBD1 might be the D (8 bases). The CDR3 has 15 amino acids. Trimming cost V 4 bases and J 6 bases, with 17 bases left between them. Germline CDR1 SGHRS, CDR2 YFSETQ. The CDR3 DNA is TGCGCCAGCAGCCCAGGGGGCCTAGCGGTCAATGAGCAGTTCTTC. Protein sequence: CASSPGGLAVNEQFF.